Below, 25 T cell receptor beta chains from the same sample are listed, as sequenced in a study of response to subunit inactivated influenza vaccine. TCRdb passed the RT-PCR reads through MiXCR, listing each CDR3 protein once. The data contain roughly 700,000 distinct CDR3 sequences, less than 20% of them singletons. Sequenced material: PBMCs from blood, taken approximately 12 days after vaccination. These receptors all come from a man aged 50 to 60 who received an inactivated influenza vaccine.

In its sample, this clonotype was seen a few times. V and J are TRBV29-1 and TRBJ2-7, with D perhaps given as TRBD1 or TRBD2 (5 bases each). Germline-derived CDR1 and CDR2 are SQVTM and ANQGSEA. The V and J ends lost 4 bases and 0 bases respectively, with 10 bases between them. The CDR3 length is 13 residues. The CDR3 nucleotides are TGCAGCGTTGTAGGGACGGTCTCCTACGAGCAGTACTTC. Translated, it gives CSVVGTVSYEQYF.

This clonotype was observed at least ten times. The J gene is TRBJ2-7, the V gene TRBV20-1; TRBD1 aligns across 8 bases. Germline CDR1 DFQATT, CDR2 SNEGSKA (reference sequence). The CDR3 has 18 amino acids. Losses at the gene ends were 0 bases for V and 3 bases for J; bases not matched to a gene: 16. This CDR3 reads CSARDIAAGGHLIYEQYF. CDR3 sequence (DNA): TGCAGTGCTAGAGATATCGCGGCAGGGGGCCACCTAATCTACGAGCAGTACTTC.

V gene TRBV7-9 combines with J gene TRBJ1-1, with a tentative D call TRBD1 (5 bases). The CDR3 covers 16 residues. CDR1 SEHNR and CDR2 FQNEAQ come from the germline V gene (reference sequence). The V end lost 0 bases, the J end lost 6 bases, and 17 bases lay between the germline ends. The CDR3 DNA follows: TGTGCCAGCAGCTTAGCCCAGTTTGGGGCTGGGGCTGAAGCTTTCTTT. It specifies CASSLAQFGAGAEAFF.

This clonotype was observed a few times. This sequence joins TRBV4-1 and TRBJ2-5; D might be TRBD2 (5 bases). The ends were cut back, 0 bases at V and 4 bases at J, with 18 bases in the middle. The CDR3 loop spans 17 amino acids. Germline assignment: CDR1 MGHRA and CDR2 YSYEKL. CDR3 DNA sequence: TGCGCCAGCAGCCAAGATCCGAGCGGAGGAATGGTAGAGACCCAGTACTTC. Translated, it gives CASSQDPSGGMVETQYF.

The rearrangement uses TRBV4-2 and TRBJ1-6; possibly TRBD1 for D (5 bases). Trimming left V 1 base short and J 10 bases short, with 14 bases between. The germline gives CDR1 LGHNA, CDR2 YNFKEQ. The CDR3 extends over 15 amino acids. The CDR3 nucleotides are TGTGCCAGCAGCCAAGCGACGCAGGGAGGGTCACCCCTCCACTTT. Translated, it gives CASSQATQGGSPLHF.

This clonotype was recorded only once. The CDR3 bases are TGCGCCAGCAGTTCGGCAGAGATGAACACTGAAGCTTTCTTT. It translates to CASSSAEMNTEAFF. This chain connects TRBV10-1 to TRBJ1-1; D is undetermined. The germline V and J ends were trimmed by 5 bases and 0 bases, with 10 bases remaining between them. The CDR3 is 14 residues long. Germline CDR1 WNHNN, CDR2 SYGVQD (reference sequence).

This clonotype was counted between two and nine times. It is unclear where the CDR3 begins or ends on the DNA, so no DNA is shown, and the CDR3 is as TCRdb lists it. CDR3 sequence: CASSTSRDRGINEQFF. The chain uses TRBV28 and TRBJ2-1; the D call TRBD1 from the table was never checked on the DNA. Germline-derived CDR1 and CDR2 are MDHEN and SYDVKM. The CDR3 is made up of 16 amino acids, end residues included.

The V and J genes are TRBV12-3 or TRBV12-4 and TRBJ2-5, with D hard to call. V dropped 3 bases and J dropped 4 bases, with 12 bases sitting between them. The CDR3 loop spans 14 amino acids. In DNA form, the CDR3 reads TGTGCCAGCAGTTTTCCCAGTAGGTCAGAGACCCAGTACTTC. It translates to CASSFPSRSETQYF.

V and J are TRBV7-2 and TRBJ2-1; 8 nucleotides agree with TRBD2. The V gene end was trimmed by 5 bases and the J gene end by 8 bases; junction bases not matched to a gene: 8. CDR1 and CDR2 from the germline V gene are SGHTA and FQGNSA. This CDR3 spans 14 amino acids. In nucleotides, the CDR3 is TGTGCCAGCAGCCGACGTAGCGGGAAGGATGAGCAGTTCTTC. Translated, it gives CASSRRSGKDEQFF.

The J gene is TRBJ1-2, the V gene TRBV6-5, with 10 positions matching TRBD1. With V trimmed by 1 base and J by 4 bases, 9 bases remained unmatched. This CDR3 is 17 amino acids long. The V gene's germline CDR1 is MNHEY and CDR2 SVGAGI. The CDR3, as DNA: TGTGCCAGCAGTTACTTACAACCGACAGGGGGCTTCTATGGCTACACCTTC. Protein sequence: CASSYLQPTGGFYGYTF.

This clonotype has only a few counts. The CDR3, as DNA: TGTGCCAGCAGTTTAGCAAGTCTAGCGGGGGGGCCGAATGAGCAGTTCTTC. It codes for CASSLASLAGGPNEQFF. The V and J genes are TRBV12-3 or TRBV12-4 and TRBJ2-1; TRBD2 matches 12 bases. The V segment lost 0 bases and the J segment 7 bases; nucleotides outside the gene matches: 7. CDR3 length equals 17 residues.

J is TRBJ2-3 and V is TRBV11-2; TRBD2 matches at 13 bases. Per the germline V gene, CDR1 is SGHAT and CDR2 is FQNNGV. Unmatched junction bases numbered 7, after V lost 4 bases and J lost 0 bases. This CDR3 has 18 residues. DNA for the CDR3: TGTGCCAGCAGCTCGGGGACTAGCGGGGCCTCTAGCACAGATACGCAGTATTTT. This codes for CASSSGTSGASSTDTQYF.

V gene TRBV4-1 combines with J gene TRBJ2-7; D might be TRBD1 or TRBD2, each matching 5 bases. The germline V and J ends were trimmed by 4 bases and 3 bases, with 19 bases remaining between them. The CDR3 contains 16 residues. The germline CDR1 and CDR2 sequences are MGHRA and YSYEKL. The CDR3 reads CASSLDPAGSLYEQYF. CDR3 nucleotides: TGCGCCAGCAGCCTTGACCCCGCAGGGAGCCTCTACGAGCAGTACTTC.

The V gene is TRBV7-8, the J gene TRBJ1-4, with a tentative D call TRBD1 (5 bases). Per germline, CDR1 SGHVS and CDR2 FQNEAQ. Trimming stripped 1 base from V and 4 bases from J, with 10 bases between. The CDR3 runs 15 residues. CDR3 DNA: TGTGCCAGCAGCTTAGAAGGGGCCCTTAATGAAAAACTGTTTTTT. Translated, it gives CASSLEGALNEKLFF. Drawing the rest from reference TRBV7-8 and TRBJ1-4, the complete variable domain is GAGVSQSPRYKVAKRGQDVALRCDPISGHVSLFWYQQALGQGPEFLTYFQNEAQLDKSGLPSDRFFAERPEGSVSTLKIQRTQQEDSAVYLCASSLEGALNEKLFFGSGTQLSVL.

The chain recombines TRBV19 with TRBJ2-1, with D possibly TRBD2 on 5 matching bases. The V gene lost 5 bases and the J gene lost 4 bases, with 12 bases spanning the gap. This CDR3 is 14 amino acids long. Germline lookup yields CDR1 LNHDA and CDR2 SQIVND (reference sequence). The CDR3, as DNA: TGTGCCAGTAGTTTTCGGACTGAATACAATGAGCAGTTCTTC. Residues: CASSFRTEYNEQFF.

V and J are TRBV18 and TRBJ2-2, with 9 nucleotides matching TRBD1. Germline V CDR1 and CDR2: KGHSH, LQKENI. The CDR3 spans 16 residues. Unmatched junction bases numbered 6, after V lost 3 bases and J lost 4 bases. The CDR3 nucleotides read TGTGCCAGCTCACCCGCCGGGACAGGGATCACCGGGGAGCTGTTTTTT. Translated: CASSPAGTGITGELFF.

CDR3 nucleotides: TGCGCCAGCAGCCAAGATCCCCACAGGGGAGGCTTTAGCTCCTATAATTCACCCCTCCACTTT. It yields the protein CASSQDPHRGGFSSYNSPLHF. The V call is TRBV4-1, the J call TRBJ1-6; 7 bases agree with TRBD1. The junction had 14 bases not matched to a gene; V was cut back by 0 bases and J by 0 bases. Germline V CDR1 and CDR2: MGHRA, YSYEKL. The CDR3 loop spans 21 amino acids.

The chain employs TRBV7-6 and TRBJ2-1; TRBD2 aligns across 9 bases. The CDR3 totals 15 residues. Germline V lookup: CDR1 SGHVS, CDR2 FNYEAQ. V gave up 1 base and J gave up 9 bases; unmatched junction bases: 7. The CDR3 region is CASSLDLGLAFEQFF. For the CDR3, the DNA is TGTGCCAGCAGCTTAGATTTGGGACTAGCTTTTGAGCAGTTCTTC.

The rearrangement uses TRBV12-3 or TRBV12-4 and TRBJ2-2; a possible D gene is TRBD1 (5 bases). The CDR3 sequence is 14 residues long. Between the trimmed V and J ends, which lost 3 bases and 5 bases, there was a span of 10 bases. Here the CDR3 reads CASSFARATGELFF. CDR3 DNA: TGTGCCAGCAGTTTCGCCAGGGCAACCGGGGAGCTGTTTTTT.

This clonotype was detected a few times. The J gene is TRBJ2-7, the V gene TRBV29-1; no reliable D call. The CDR3 length is 12 residues. V gave up 4 bases and J gave up 3 bases, with 10 bases separating them. The V gene's germline CDR1 is SQVTM and CDR2 ANQGSEA. CDR3 coding DNA: TGCAGCGTTGGAGACACTCTCTACGAGCAGTACTTC. Translation: CSVGDTLYEQYF.

The chain is built from TRBV24-1 and TRBJ2-2; D is perhaps TRBD2 (5 bases). CDR3 size: 15 residues. Germline V CDR1 and CDR2: KGHDR, SFDVKD. The V end was cut by 2 bases, the J end by 5 bases, with 11 bases between. As DNA, the CDR3 is TGTGCCACCAGTGATTCGGGGATTGGAACCGGGGAGCTGTTTTTT. It specifies CATSDSGIGTGELFF.

J is TRBJ1-1 and V is TRBV28; the match to TRBD1 covers 9 bases. This CDR3 region has 15 residues. Trimming at V came to 7 bases and at J to 1 base, leaving 7 bases not matched to a gene. Germline CDR1 reads MDHEN; CDR2 reads SYDVKM. The CDR3 sequence is CASTMAGQGNTEAFF. CDR3 nucleotide sequence: TGTGCCAGCACGATGGCGGGACAGGGGAACACTGAAGCTTTCTTT.

The V gene is TRBV12-3 or TRBV12-4, the J gene TRBJ2-7, with TRBD1 as a possible D gene (5 bases). This CDR3 has 13 residues. Trimming left V 5 bases short and J 4 bases short, with 12 bases between. CDR3 protein: CASSHGKGYEQYF. The DNA of the CDR3 is TGTGCCAGCAGTCATGGAAAGGGGTACGAGCAGTACTTC.

This clonotype showed up just a few times. CDR3 DNA sequence: TGTGCCAGCAGTTTGACAGGGAGGGAAGAGACCCAGTACTTC. Its translation: CASSLTGREETQYF. The V gene is TRBV6-5, the J gene TRBJ2-5; the D call may be TRBD1 or TRBD2 (7 bases each). Trimming left V 4 bases short and J 3 bases short, with 12 bases between. The CDR3 is 14 residues long. Germline V gene sequence: CDR1 MNHEY, CDR2 SVGAGI.

This clonotype was seen a handful of times. The rearrangement links TRBV9 to TRBJ2-2; TRBD2 matches 7 bases. Germline trimming cut 3 bases from V and 1 base from J; bases unmatched to any gene: 6. The CDR3 sequence is 16 residues long. The germline CDR1 and CDR2 sequences are SGDLS and YYNGEE. This CDR3 is CASSAQAGVNTGELFF. CDR3 DNA: TGTGCCAGCAGCGCCCAGGCGGGAGTGAACACCGGGGAGCTGTTTTTT.